This passage covers 6 T cell receptor beta chains from one sample sequenced in a study of low-dose radiotherapy and immunotherapy resistance in tumors. Priming of first-strand cDNA relied on TRAV- and TRBV-specific primers (covering alpha and beta chains). The authors amplified TCRs for about 20 PCR cycles with a constant-region primer and a V-primer adapter. TCRdb itself ran the reads through MiXCR, one entry per CDR3 protein. Here the sample spans around 69,000 distinct CDR3 sequences, around 30% being singletons. Time point denoted: before trial treatment. The source was PBMCs, collected before treatment. Every receptor here comes from a female donor with ovarian cancer.

The chain carries TRBV5-1 and TRBJ2-1; 13 bases align to TRBD2. The germline V gene has CDR1 SGHRS and CDR2 YFSETQ. The CDR3 extends over 18 amino acids. J gave up 0 bases and V 2 bases, and 5 bases lay outside the gene matches. CDR3 DNA sequence: TGCGCCAGCAGCTTCGGACTAGCGGGGGCTAGCTCCTACAATGAGCAGTTCTTC. Translated, it gives CASSFGLAGASSYNEQFF.

This clonotype counts as medium-sized. The chain is built from TRBV4-1 and TRBJ2-7, with D maybe TRBD2 (5 bases). The CDR3 is made up of 15 amino acids. Germline V gene data show CDR1 as MGHRA and CDR2 as YSYEKL. Trimming left V 2 bases short and J 0 bases short, with 11 bases between. The CDR3 nucleotides read TGCGCCAGCAGCCAACACCCGGGGAGCTCCTACGAGCAGTACTTC. Translating it yields CASSQHPGSSYEQYF.

Concerning this clonotype: It differs at one base from a far larger clone, so likely a read error. This chain uses TRBV6-6 with TRBJ1-1; tentative D call: TRBD1 (5 bases). V was clipped by 5 bases and J by 6 bases, with 16 bases between them. The CDR3 extends over 14 amino acids. Germline V lookup: CDR1 MNHNY, CDR2 SVGAGI (reference sequence). In DNA form, the CDR3 reads TGTGCCAGCAGTGAGAAAGGAGGGGTTGCTGAAGCTTTCTTT. Amino acids: CASSEKGGVAEAFF.

This clonotype was picked up many times. This chain uses TRBV29-1 with TRBJ1-5; 7 nucleotides line up with TRBD1. J gave up 3 bases and V 7 bases, and 6 bases lay outside the gene matches. CDR1 is SQVTM, CDR2 ANQGSEA, per germline. The CDR3 has 13 amino acids. In nucleotides, the CDR3 is TGCAGCGCCGCAGGGGGGGTCAATCAGCCCCAGCATTTT. Its translation is CSAAGGVNQPQHF.

This clonotype was seen many times. The V gene is TRBV5-1, the J gene TRBJ2-5; 12 positions agree with TRBD1. Germline V lookup: CDR1 SGHRS, CDR2 YFSETQ. This CDR3 comprises 16 residues. The ends lost 0 bases at V and 5 bases at J; junction bases unmatched: 5. This CDR3 is CASSLDGTGGQETQYF. The CDR3 DNA is TGCGCCAGCAGCTTGGATGGGACAGGGGGCCAGGAGACCCAGTACTTC.

This clonotype has a handful of counts. The rearrangement links TRBV28 to TRBJ2-2, with 10 bases lining up with TRBD1. With V trimmed by 4 bases and J by 5 bases, 10 bases remained unmatched. Per the germline V gene, CDR1 is MDHEN and CDR2 is SYDVKM. This CDR3 is 17 amino acids long. CDR3 DNA: TGTGCCAGCAGTTCGCCCGGGACAGGGGACTTGACCGGGGAGCTGTTTTTT. Protein sequence: CASSSPGTGDLTGELFF.